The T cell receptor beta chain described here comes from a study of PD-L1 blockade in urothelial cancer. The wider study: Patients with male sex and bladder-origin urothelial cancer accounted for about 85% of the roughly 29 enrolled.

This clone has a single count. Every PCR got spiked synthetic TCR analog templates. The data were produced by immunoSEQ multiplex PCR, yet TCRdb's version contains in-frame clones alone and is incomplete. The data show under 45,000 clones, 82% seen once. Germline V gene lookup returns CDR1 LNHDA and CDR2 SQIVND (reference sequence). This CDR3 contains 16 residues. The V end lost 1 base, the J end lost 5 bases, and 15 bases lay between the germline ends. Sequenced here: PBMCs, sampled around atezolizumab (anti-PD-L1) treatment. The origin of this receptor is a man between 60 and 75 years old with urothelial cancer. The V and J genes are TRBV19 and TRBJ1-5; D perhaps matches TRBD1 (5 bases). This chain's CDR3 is CASSIASGIGDQPQHF. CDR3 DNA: TGTGCCAGTAGTATAGCTTCAGGGATTGGGGATCAGCCCCAGCATTTT.